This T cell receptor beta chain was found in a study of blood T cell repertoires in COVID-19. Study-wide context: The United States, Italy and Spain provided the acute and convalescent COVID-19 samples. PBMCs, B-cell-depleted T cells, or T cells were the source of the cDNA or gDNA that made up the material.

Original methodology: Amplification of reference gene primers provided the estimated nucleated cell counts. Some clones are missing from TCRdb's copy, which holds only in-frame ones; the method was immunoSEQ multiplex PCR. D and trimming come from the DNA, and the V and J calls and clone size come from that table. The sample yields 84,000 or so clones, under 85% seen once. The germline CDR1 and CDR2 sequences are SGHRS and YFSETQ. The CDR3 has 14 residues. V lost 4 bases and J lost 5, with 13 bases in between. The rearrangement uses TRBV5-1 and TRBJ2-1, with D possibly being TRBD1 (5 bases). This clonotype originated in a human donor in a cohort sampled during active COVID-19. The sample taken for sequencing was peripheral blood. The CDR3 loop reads CASSPGRVDNEQFF. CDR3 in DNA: TGCGCCAGCAGCCCCGGCAGGGTGGACAATGAGCAGTTCTTC.